Sequencing of this TCR beta chain was carried out in a study of human T cells and chemical hapten exposure. In TCRdb, the RACE reads were re-called with MiXCR into one record per CDR3 protein. The sample holds about 140,000 distinct CDR3 sequences; about 12% are singletons and the top ten take around 1.4%. As regards this clonotype: Its antigen is undetermined.

Time point meaning: patch test 2, 6 weeks after DPC sensitization. Treatment defined: therapeutic diphenylcyclopropenone sensitization with weekly scalp DPC. In every case, blood was obtained before the patch test was applied. General observations from the study: Relative to control repertoires, expanded TCRs gave rise to significantly more large CDR3 similarity clusters.

The V gene's germline CDR1 is WSHSY and CDR2 SAAADI. J lost 3 bases, V lost 7 bases, and 6 bases had no gene match. This CDR3 contains 13 residues. The sample here was whole blood, taken in connection with sensitization to the hapten diphenylcyclopropenone (DPC). This chain links TRBV10-2 with TRBJ2-7, with 7 bases fitting TRBD2. The TCR comes from a woman in her fifties or sixties with alopecia areata. Some clones in this sample may be carry-over from other donors' samples. The chain's CDR3 is CASKLASGYEQYF. The CDR3 coding sequence is TGCGCCAGCAAACTAGCTAGCGGCTACGAGCAGTACTTC.